The rows below give T cell receptor beta chains drawn from one sample of a study of shared clonotypes between healthy human individuals. Generated by immunoSEQ multiplex PCR, the TCRdb table keeps only in-frame clones and is missing some. The profile shows 2 million to 3 million clones, about 92% of them singletons. Sequencing used naive CD4+ T cells sorted from blood. These receptors all stem from a man between 18 and 35 years old in good health. Each CDR3 is given with its conserved first and last residue. The D gene is left open where the match is weak. Where a row states a size, it is once, few, many or the class of an expanded clone; other rows omit it.

V,size,J,D,DNA,CDR3
TRBV19,-,TRBJ1-2,-,TGTGCCAGTAGTAGGGGTGACTATGGCTACACCTTC,CASSRGDYGYTF
TRBV20-1,-,TRBJ1-1,-,TGCAGTGCCCGGGGGATTGGGCGAGCTTTCTTT,CSARGIGRAFF
TRBV7-9,-,TRBJ2-7,-,TGTGCCAGCAGCTCAGAGGGCGGGCTAACCCACGAGCAGTACTTC,CASSSEGGLTHEQYF
TRBV5-1,-,TRBJ2-5,-,TGCGCCAGCAGCCCCCAGGGGGGGTCGGAGACCCAGTACTTC,CASSPQGGSETQYF
TRBV5-1,-,TRBJ1-1,-,TGCGCCAGCAGCTTGGCCCAGGTCAAGAACACTGAAGCTTTCTTT,CASSLAQVKNTEAFF
TRBV5-6,-,TRBJ1-4,TRBD1,TGTGCCAGCAGCTCTGGGACAGGGGGCTCAGAAAAACTGTTTTTT,CASSSGTGGSEKLFF
TRBV19,-,TRBJ1-1,-,TGTGCCAGTAGTATAAGTGGGTTGGAGGGGGCTTTCTTT,CASSISGLEGAFF
TRBV6-5,-,TRBJ1-1,TRBD1,TGTGCCAGCAGTTATGGACAGGGCAAAACTGAAGCTTTCTTT,CASSYGQGKTEAFF
TRBV2,-,TRBJ1-1,-,TGTGCCAGCAGTGAATGGCACAGGAACACTGAAGCTTTCTTT,CASSEWHRNTEAFF
TRBV9,-,TRBJ2-5,TRBD1,TGTGCCAGCAGCCCCAGGGACAGGGGGAGTGAGACCCAGTACTTC,CASSPRDRGSETQYF
TRBV6-1,-,TRBJ2-7,-,TGTGCCAGCAGTGATCGACTCGAGCAGTACTTC,CASSDRLEQYF
TRBV15,-,TRBJ2-1,TRBD1,TGTGCCACCAGCAGAGGACAGGGTCCAGGGAATGAGCAGTTCTTC,CATSRGQGPGNEQFF
TRBV2,-,TRBJ1-4,-,TGTGCCAGCATGATCGTCGGTTTTGCAACTAATGAAAAACTGTTTTTT,CASMIVGFATNEKLFF
TRBV5-6,-,TRBJ2-3,TRBD2,TGTGCCAGCAGCTCGCGGGAGCCAACAGATACGCAGTATTTT,CASSSREPTDTQYF
TRBV7-8,-,TRBJ2-1,TRBD2,TGTGCCAGCAGCTTCCTAGGTGGAATAGCGGGGGCCAATGAGCAGTTCTTC,CASSFLGGIAGANEQFF
TRBV18,-,TRBJ1-1,-,TGTGCCAGCTCACCATACGACGGGAACACTGAAGCTTTCTTT,CASSPYDGNTEAFF
TRBV6-5,-,TRBJ1-5,-,TGTGCCAGCAGTCCAGGGTGGGATCAGCCCCAGCATTTT,CASSPGWDQPQHF
TRBV7-6,-,TRBJ2-7,-,TGTGCCAGCAGCTTAGCGAGAGAGTCCTACGAGCAGTACTTC,CASSLARESYEQYF
TRBV28,-,TRBJ1-5,-,TGTGCCAGCAGGGGGCCCCTTGGGCCCCAGCATTTT,CASRGPLGPQHF
TRBV19,-,TRBJ2-3,TRBD1,TGTGCCAGTAGTACAAACAGGGGACGCACAGATACGCAGTATTTT,CASSTNRGRTDTQYF
TRBV5-5,once,TRBJ2-2,TRBD1,TGTGCCAGCAGCTACTCCCTTCTGGGACAGGGTAACACCGGGGAGCTGTTTTTT,CASSYSLLGQGNTGELFF
TRBV6-1,-,TRBJ1-2,-,TGTGCCAGCAGTGAGGCGTCAGCTAACTATGGCTACACCTTC,CASSEASANYGYTF
TRBV9,-,TRBJ2-3,-,TGTGCCAGCAGCGTAGAAGGTTACACAGATACGCAGTATTTT,CASSVEGYTDTQYF
TRBV7-3,-,TRBJ1-6,-,TGTGCCAGCAGCCTGTTCTCAGGGTATAATTCACCCCTCCACTTT,CASSLFSGYNSPLHF
TRBV7-9,-,TRBJ2-4,TRBD2,TGTGCCAGCAGCGACCGGGGACTATTAGCCAAAAACATTCAGTACTTC,CASSDRGLLAKNIQYF
TRBV5-6,-,TRBJ1-2,TRBD1,TGTGCCAGCAGCGGTGACAGGGGCGGGGATGGCTACACCTTC,CASSGDRGGDGYTF
TRBV4-1,-,TRBJ2-3,-,TGCGCCAGCAGCGCTACAGGGAGCACAGATACGCAGTATTTT,CASSATGSTDTQYF
TRBV10-3,-,TRBJ2-7,-,TGTGCCATCAGTGGGGGACTGCCTTACGAGCAGTACTTC,CAISGGLPYEQYF
TRBV9,-,TRBJ1-2,-,TGTGCCAGCAGCACCGAAGGACGGAACTATGGCTACACCTTC,CASSTEGRNYGYTF
TRBV5-6,once,TRBJ2-1,-,TGTGCCAGCAGCTTTTTGGGTGAGCAGTTCTTC,CASSFLGEQFF
TRBV7-9,-,TRBJ2-7,TRBD1,TGTGCCAGCAGCCCCGACAGGGCCGGATACGAGCAGTACTTC,CASSPDRAGYEQYF
TRBV28,-,TRBJ2-7,-,TGTGCCAGCAGTTTTATGCCCCAACCCTACGAGCAGTACTTC,CASSFMPQPYEQYF
TRBV18,-,TRBJ1-5,-,TGTGCCAGCTCACCTGTGAATCAGCCCCAGCATTTT,CASSPVNQPQHF
TRBV21-1,-,TRBJ2-2,-,TGTGCCAGCAGCAAAGCGGGGACAGGGAACCCCCGCAACACCGGGGAGCTGTTTTTT,CASSKAGTGNPRNTGELFF
TRBV21-1,-,TRBJ2-7,-,TGCCCCAAGGGGTGTGGGACCTACGAGCAGTACTTC,CPKGCGTYEQYF
TRBV25-1,-,TRBJ1-2,TRBD1,TGTGCCAGCAGTGAATTAGTCCAGGGGGTTGGTGGCTACACCTTC,CASSELVQGVGGYTF
TRBV7-2,-,TRBJ2-2,TRBD2,TGTGCCAGCAGCTTAGCGGCTAGCGGAGGGAACACCGGGGAGCTGTTTTTT,CASSLAASGGNTGELFF
TRBV7-9,once,TRBJ2-7,-,TGTGCCAGCAGCCCCGGTACCTTCGAGCAGTACTTC,CASSPGTFEQYF
TRBV19,-,TRBJ2-1,TRBD2,TGTGCCAGTGTTGAGGGAAGCGGGGGCTACAATGAGCAGTTCTTC,CASVEGSGGYNEQFF
TRBV6-1,-,TRBJ2-5,-,TGTGCCAGCTGGGGACGGGCCCTCCAAGAGACCCAGTACTTC,CASWGRALQETQYF
TRBV5-1,-,TRBJ2-1,TRBD2,TGCGCCAGCAGCGGGGGACTAGCGGGGGCGAATGAGCAGTTCTTC,CASSGGLAGANEQFF
TRBV5-5,-,TRBJ2-3,-,TGTGCCAGCAGCGCTGGGGGACCGGACACTTTTAGCACAGATACGCAGTATTTT,CASSAGGPDTFSTDTQYF
TRBV19,-,TRBJ1-2,TRBD1,TGTGCCAGTGGAGACAGGGTGGAAGCCTATGGCTACACCTTC,CASGDRVEAYGYTF
TRBV19,-,TRBJ1-2,-,TGTGCCAGTAGTACCGGGGCCCTTAACTATGGCTACACCTTC,CASSTGALNYGYTF
TRBV19,few,TRBJ1-5,-,TGTGCCAGTAGTTCGACAGGACTTTATAGCAATCAGCCCCAGCATTTT,CASSSTGLYSNQPQHF
TRBV21-1,-,TRBJ2-3,-,TGTGCCAGCAGCACCCTCCTGGGACAGGAGACAGGTACGCAGTATTTT,CASSTLLGQETGTQYF
TRBV11-2,-,TRBJ2-7,TRBD2,TGTGCCAGCAGCTTAGTTGTGACTAGCGGGGGGGCCCCCTACGAGCAGTACTTC,CASSLVVTSGGAPYEQYF
TRBV9,-,TRBJ1-3,-,TGTGCCAGCAGCCTCCCGGGTGCTGGAAACACCATATATTTT,CASSLPGAGNTIYF
TRBV5-1,-,TRBJ2-1,-,TGCGCCAGCAGCCCTGACAGATACAATGAGCAGTTCTTC,CASSPDRYNEQFF
TRBV28,-,TRBJ2-7,-,TGTGCCAGCAGTTTGAGTCACACCTCCTACGAGCAGTACTTC,CASSLSHTSYEQYF
TRBV20-1,-,TRBJ2-1,-,TGCAGTGCGCCTGACTACAATGAGCAGTTCTTC,CSAPDYNEQFF
TRBV5-1,-,TRBJ1-5,-,TGCGCCAGCAGCTACCTGCCCGGGGAGCCCCAGCATTTT,CASSYLPGEPQHF
TRBV30,-,TRBJ1-2,-,TGTGCCTGGGCGCCGGTAGCCCGGGACGGCTACACCTTC,CAWAPVARDGYTF
TRBV28,-,TRBJ1-1,-,TGTGCCAGCAGTCCCATCGACAACCCCCAGGGCACTGAAGCTTTCTTT,CASSPIDNPQGTEAFF
TRBV11-2,-,TRBJ2-3,-,TGTGCCAGCAGCTTAAATAGCCCAGGCGCGCAGTATTTT,CASSLNSPGAQYF
TRBV19,-,TRBJ2-2,-,TGTGCCAGTAGTATAAGGGGGAGGCAGGGAGGTTATACCGGGGAGCTGTTTTTT,CASSIRGRQGGYTGELFF
TRBV6-5,-,TRBJ1-4,-,TGTGCCAGCAGTTCAGGGATGGGTGTTGAAAAACTGTTTTTT,CASSSGMGVEKLFF
TRBV28,-,TRBJ1-5,-,TGTGCCAGCAGTAATAATCAGCCCCAGCATTTT,CASSNNQPQHF
TRBV10-3,once,TRBJ1-3,TRBD1,TGTGCCATCAGTGAGGACAGGGCGCTGGGAAACACCATATATTTT,CAISEDRALGNTIYF